Listed below are T cell receptor beta chains from one sample, sequenced in a study of T cells after yellow fever vaccination. TCRdb fed the 5' RACE reads into MiXCR, producing one record per CDR3 protein. The table lists about 370,000 distinct CDR3 sequences, 11% of them singletons. The material sequenced was PBMCs, taken on the day of the first yellow fever vaccination. These receptor sequences come from a man aged 18-30 years who received the YFV17D yellow fever vaccine. Each CDR3 is given with its conserved first and last residue. The order of the fields is CDR3 DNA, CDR3 protein, J gene, D gene, clone size, V gene. A D gene is named only where the DNA matches it firmly. Expanded clones are given a class, and other clones once, few, many or no size at all.

DNA: TGTGCCAGCAGGCAGACAGGGGTAGGGGCCAACGTCCTGACTTTC
CDR3: CASRQTGVGANVLTF
J: TRBJ2-6
D: TRBD1
size: NA
V: TRBV6-1

DNA: TGTGCCAGCAGTTACCTTCTAGCGGGGGGAATTCAAGAGACCCAGTACTTC
CDR3: CASSYLLAGGIQETQYF
J: TRBJ2-5
D: TRBD2
size: few
V: TRBV6-2/TRBV6-3

DNA: TGTGCCAGCAGTGACCCCCGGAACAGGGGTGCCTACAATGAGCAGTTCTTC
CDR3: CASSDPRNRGAYNEQFF
J: TRBJ2-1
D: TRBD1
size: NA
V: TRBV6-1

DNA: TGTGCCAGCAGCCCCGGTGGGGCGGGGGGGCTCTACAATGAGCAGTTCTTC
CDR3: CASSPGGAGGLYNEQFF
J: TRBJ2-1
D: TRBD2
size: NA
V: TRBV7-9

DNA: TGCAGTGCTACCCGGGACAGGGGCCTCCAGCCCCAGCATTTT
CDR3: CSATRDRGLQPQHF
J: TRBJ1-5
D: TRBD1
size: NA
V: TRBV20-1

DNA: TGCGCCAGCAGCGCGGCCCCGGGGGCCGGGGAGCTGTTTTTT
CDR3: CASSAAPGAGELFF
J: TRBJ2-2
D: NA
size: many
V: TRBV5-1

DNA: TGTGCCAGCAGCAATAGCGGGTGGTCCTACAATGAGCAGTTCTTC
CDR3: CASSNSGWSYNEQFF
J: TRBJ2-1
D: TRBD2
size: NA
V: TRBV7-3

DNA: TGTGCCAGCAGTTTATGGGGTGCGGCCCAAGAGACCCAGTACTTC
CDR3: CASSLWGAAQETQYF
J: TRBJ2-5
D: NA
size: few
V: TRBV27

DNA: TGCGCCAGCAGCTCGACAGCGTCAAACACTGAAGCTTTCTTT
CDR3: CASSSTASNTEAFF
J: TRBJ1-1
D: NA
size: many
V: TRBV5-1

DNA: TGCAGTGCTAGAGCCCCGAGCGGGGGAATATACAATGAGCAGTTCTTC
CDR3: CSARAPSGGIYNEQFF
J: TRBJ2-1
D: TRBD2
size: NA
V: TRBV20-1

DNA: TGCGCCAGCAGCTTGAAGGTAGCGGGGGATGAGCAGTTCTTC
CDR3: CASSLKVAGDEQFF
J: TRBJ2-1
D: TRBD2
size: NA
V: TRBV5-1

DNA: TGCGCCAGCAGCTTGTATCCAGGGCTGGACACCGGGGAGCTGTTTTTT
CDR3: CASSLYPGLDTGELFF
J: TRBJ2-2
D: NA
size: NA
V: TRBV5-1

DNA: TGTGCCAGCAGGCCCACGGGGGACCGTAACGGGGAGCTGTTTTTT
CDR3: CASRPTGDRNGELFF
J: TRBJ2-2
D: NA
size: few
V: TRBV11-1

DNA: TGTGCCAGCAGTCGAAGATCCGGGGGGTCAAGCTCCTACGAGCAGTACTTC
CDR3: CASSRRSGGSSSYEQYF
J: TRBJ2-7
D: TRBD2
size: NA
V: TRBV12-3/TRBV12-4

DNA: TGCAGTGCCTCCTTGGGGGCTAGCAATCAGCCCCAGCATTTT
CDR3: CSASLGASNQPQHF
J: TRBJ1-5
D: NA
size: NA
V: TRBV20-1

DNA: TGTGCCAGCAGCTTAGTTAGTTTGGAGACCCAGTACTTC
CDR3: CASSLVSLETQYF
J: TRBJ2-5
D: NA
size: few
V: TRBV7-9

DNA: TGCGCCAGCCAGGCCTCGACCCCTAATTCACCCCTCCACTTT
CDR3: CASQASTPNSPLHF
J: TRBJ1-6
D: NA
size: few
V: TRBV5-1

DNA: TGTGCCAGCAACACCCTCGGGACAGGGTCTGCGGGTGAGCAGTTCTTC
CDR3: CASNTLGTGSAGEQFF
J: TRBJ2-1
D: TRBD1
size: NA
V: TRBV28

DNA: TGTGCCAGCAGCTTGGTTTTATTCGGGACTCACGACACTGAAGCTTTCTTT
CDR3: CASSLVLFGTHDTEAFF
J: TRBJ1-1
D: NA
size: few
V: TRBV5-6

DNA: TGCACCAGCAGCCAGGGACTCACTTACGAGCAGTACTTC
CDR3: CTSSQGLTYEQYF
J: TRBJ2-7
D: NA
size: few
V: TRBV1

DNA: TGCAGTGCGCCCAGGGGTAGCGGCTCCTACAATGAGCAGTTCTTC
CDR3: CSAPRGSGSYNEQFF
J: TRBJ2-1
D: NA
size: NA
V: TRBV20-1

DNA: TGTGCCAGCAGCCCCATAGCGGGGGGGTACAACAATGAGCAGTTCTTC
CDR3: CASSPIAGGYNNEQFF
J: TRBJ2-1
D: TRBD2
size: few
V: TRBV4-2

DNA: TGCAGTGCTGAGCGGGACTCGCGCTCCGAGCAGTACTTC
CDR3: CSAERDSRSEQYF
J: TRBJ2-7
D: TRBD2
size: NA
V: TRBV20-1

DNA: TGTGCCATCGGGAGCGGGGGGGCCATCCCAGATACGCAGTATTTT
CDR3: CAIGSGGAIPDTQYF
J: TRBJ2-3
D: TRBD2
size: many
V: TRBV10-3

DNA: TGCGCCAGCAGCTTGCAGGGGGGTAATCAGCCCCAGCATTTT
CDR3: CASSLQGGNQPQHF
J: TRBJ1-5
D: TRBD1
size: many
V: TRBV5-1

DNA: TGTGCCAGCAGTTACTCGAGGGTCACCCTCAGCGGGGGGCCTTACTACAATGAGCAGTTCTTC
CDR3: CASSYSRVTLSGGPYYNEQFF
J: TRBJ2-1
D: TRBD2
size: few
V: TRBV6-2/TRBV6-3

DNA: TGTGCCAGCAGTTATAGGCCAGGGGCTGGTTCCACCATATATTTT
CDR3: CASSYRPGAGSTIYF
J: TRBJ1-3
D: NA
size: few
V: TRBV6-5

DNA: TGTGCCAGCAGCCAAGAGTCGATCAACACCGGGGAGCTGTTTTTT
CDR3: CASSQESINTGELFF
J: TRBJ2-2
D: NA
size: few
V: TRBV3-1

DNA: TGTGCCTGGAGGTCGATCCCTAACCTGTCTAACACTGAAGCTTTCTTT
CDR3: CAWRSIPNLSNTEAFF
J: TRBJ1-1
D: NA
size: NA
V: TRBV30

DNA: TGCAGTGCTAGAGATGCCGGGACTAGCAACAATGAGCAGTTCTTC
CDR3: CSARDAGTSNNEQFF
J: TRBJ2-1
D: TRBD2
size: few
V: TRBV20-1

DNA: TGCAGTGCTAGTCCCGGGACAGTGAACACTGAAGCTTTCTTT
CDR3: CSASPGTVNTEAFF
J: TRBJ1-1
D: TRBD1
size: NA
V: TRBV20-1

DNA: TGCGCCAGCAGCCCGGGGGAGGGAGAGACCCAGTACTTC
CDR3: CASSPGEGETQYF
J: TRBJ2-5
D: TRBD2
size: many
V: TRBV5-1

DNA: TGCGCCAGCAGCCAAGGGGGCCTAGCGGGGGGGTACGAGCAGTACTTC
CDR3: CASSQGGLAGGYEQYF
J: TRBJ2-7
D: TRBD2
size: few
V: TRBV4-1

DNA: TGTGCCAGTAGGTTGCACTTACCGAACACTGAAGCTTTCTTT
CDR3: CASRLHLPNTEAFF
J: TRBJ1-1
D: NA
size: NA
V: TRBV7-2

DNA: TGTGCCAGCAGCGTGCGCACCGGGGAGCTGTTTTTT
CDR3: CASSVRTGELFF
J: TRBJ2-2
D: NA
size: few
V: TRBV9

DNA: TGTGCCAGCAGTGAAGTGTATACGGGACAGTCCTATGGCTACACCTTC
CDR3: CASSEVYTGQSYGYTF
J: TRBJ1-2
D: TRBD1
size: NA
V: TRBV6-1

DNA: TGTGCCAGCAGTTCAATCGGACAGCACTCCTACAATGAGCAGTTCTTC
CDR3: CASSSIGQHSYNEQFF
J: TRBJ2-1
D: NA
size: few
V: TRBV28

DNA: TGTGCCAGCAGCCCCCTAGGGGGGTCCTACAATGAGCAGTTCTTC
CDR3: CASSPLGGSYNEQFF
J: TRBJ2-1
D: NA
size: few
V: TRBV7-2

DNA: TGTGCCAGCAGCTTGGACAGTCCCAATGAGCAGTTCTTC
CDR3: CASSLDSPNEQFF
J: TRBJ2-1
D: NA
size: NA
V: TRBV5-6

DNA: TGTGCCAGCAGCTACGATTCGACCGGGCCGGGGGAGCAGTACTTC
CDR3: CASSYDSTGPGEQYF
J: TRBJ2-7
D: NA
size: few
V: TRBV7-2

DNA: TGTGCCAGCAGTGAAGGCGGATATCAGCCCCAGCATTTT
CDR3: CASSEGGYQPQHF
J: TRBJ1-5
D: NA
size: few
V: TRBV2

DNA: TGTGCCAGCAGCAACTCAACGACTGAAGCTTTCTTT
CDR3: CASSNSTTEAFF
J: TRBJ1-1
D: NA
size: NA
V: TRBV21-1

DNA: TGTGCCACCCAGGGGACTAGCGCCAACTCTGGGGCCAACGTCCTGACTTTC
CDR3: CATQGTSANSGANVLTF
J: TRBJ2-6
D: TRBD2
size: many
V: TRBV24-1

DNA: TGTGCCAGCAGCCGAGACGACAGGGAAAAACTGTTTTTT
CDR3: CASSRDDREKLFF
J: TRBJ1-4
D: NA
size: NA
V: TRBV6-1

DNA: TGTGCCAGCAGACGGGGGGCCCAAGAGACCCAGTACTTC
CDR3: CASRRGAQETQYF
J: TRBJ2-5
D: NA
size: many
V: TRBV12-3/TRBV12-4

DNA: TGCGCCAGCAGCTTAACCCCACAGGGGGCTACCGGGGAGCTGTTTTTT
CDR3: CASSLTPQGATGELFF
J: TRBJ2-2
D: TRBD1
size: few
V: TRBV5-1